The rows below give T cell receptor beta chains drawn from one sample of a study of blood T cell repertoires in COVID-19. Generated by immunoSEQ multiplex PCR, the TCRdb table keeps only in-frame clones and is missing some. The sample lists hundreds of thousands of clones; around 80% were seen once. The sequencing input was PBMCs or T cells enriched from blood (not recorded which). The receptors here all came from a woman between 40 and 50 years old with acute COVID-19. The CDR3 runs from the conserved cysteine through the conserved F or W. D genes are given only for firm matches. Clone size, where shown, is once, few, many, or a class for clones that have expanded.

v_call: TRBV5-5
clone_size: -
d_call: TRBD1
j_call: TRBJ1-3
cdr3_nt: TGTGCCAGCAGCTCTTCGACAGGGACGGGAAACACCATATATTTT
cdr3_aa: CASSSSTGTGNTIYF

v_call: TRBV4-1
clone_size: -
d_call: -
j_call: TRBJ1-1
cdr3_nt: TGCGCCAGCAGCCAAGATCTGTCAGGGGCCCCTATGAACACTGAAGCTTTCTTT
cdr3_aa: CASSQDLSGAPMNTEAFF

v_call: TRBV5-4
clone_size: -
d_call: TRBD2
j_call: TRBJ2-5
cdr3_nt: TGTGCCAGCAGACATAGGGGACTAGCTACGGAGACCCAGTACTTC
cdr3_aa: CASRHRGLATETQYF

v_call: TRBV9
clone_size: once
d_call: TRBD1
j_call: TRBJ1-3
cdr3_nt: TGTGCCAGCAGTGGGGGGACAGGAGCCGGTTCTGGAAACACCATATATTTT
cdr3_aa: CASSGGTGAGSGNTIYF

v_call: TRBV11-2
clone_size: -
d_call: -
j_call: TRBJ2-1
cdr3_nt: TGTGCCAGCAGCTTGTCTAGCGTGTACAATGAGCAGTTCTTC
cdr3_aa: CASSLSSVYNEQFF

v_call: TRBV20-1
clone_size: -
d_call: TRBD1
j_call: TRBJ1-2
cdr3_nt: TGCAGTGCTAGTCAGGGGGACTATGGCTACACCTTC
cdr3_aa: CSASQGDYGYTF

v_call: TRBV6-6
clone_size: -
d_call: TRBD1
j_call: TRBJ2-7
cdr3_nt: TGTGCCAGCAGCCCCGGGACAGCGCGCGAGCAGTACTTC
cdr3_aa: CASSPGTAREQYF

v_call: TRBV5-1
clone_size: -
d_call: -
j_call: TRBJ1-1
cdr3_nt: TGCGCCAGCAGCTTGGTCAGTATGAACACTGAAGCTTTCTTT
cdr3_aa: CASSLVSMNTEAFF

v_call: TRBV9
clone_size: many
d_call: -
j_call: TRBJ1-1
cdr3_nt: TGTGCCAGCAGCCTGTCGGGTAACACTGAAGCTTTCTTT
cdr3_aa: CASSLSGNTEAFF

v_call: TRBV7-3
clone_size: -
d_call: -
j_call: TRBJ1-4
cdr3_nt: TGTGCCAGCAGCTTAAGCCCGGGGGTAGAACTGTTTTTT
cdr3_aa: CASSLSPGVELFF

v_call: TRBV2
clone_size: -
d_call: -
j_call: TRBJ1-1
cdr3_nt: TGTGCCAGCAACAAATTACAGGCGAACACTGAAGCTTTCTTT
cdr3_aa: CASNKLQANTEAFF

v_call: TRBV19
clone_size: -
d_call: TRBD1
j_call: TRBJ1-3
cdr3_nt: TGTGCCAGTAGTTCCAGGGGGCTTCGGTCTGGAAACACCATATATTTT
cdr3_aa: CASSSRGLRSGNTIYF

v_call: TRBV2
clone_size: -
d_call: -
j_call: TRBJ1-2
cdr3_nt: TGTGCCAGCAGTGGCTTACAGGGCTTCTATGGCTACACCTTC
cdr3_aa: CASSGLQGFYGYTF

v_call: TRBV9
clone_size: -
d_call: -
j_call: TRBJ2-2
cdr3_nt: TGTGCCAGCAGCGTAGCGAACACCAACACCGGGGAGCTGTTTTTT
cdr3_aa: CASSVANTNTGELFF

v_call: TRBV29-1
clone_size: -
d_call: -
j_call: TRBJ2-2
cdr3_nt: TGCAGCGTTGACATAGCGAGCACCGGGGAGCTGTTTTTT
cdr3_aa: CSVDIASTGELFF

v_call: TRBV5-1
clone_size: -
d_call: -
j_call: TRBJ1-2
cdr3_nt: TGCGCCAGCAGCTTGGAAGCAGGGGTAGGCTATGGCTACACCTTC
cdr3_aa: CASSLEAGVGYGYTF

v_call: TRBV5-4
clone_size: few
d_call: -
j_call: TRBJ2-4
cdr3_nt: TGTGCCAGCAGCTTGTCAGGGGTGGACATTCAGTACTTC
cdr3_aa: CASSLSGVDIQYF

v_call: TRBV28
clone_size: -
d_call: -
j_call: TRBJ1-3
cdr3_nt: TGTGCCAGCCTGGAAGGGGGTTCCAGCTCTGGAAACACCATATATTTT
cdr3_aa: CASLEGGSSSGNTIYF

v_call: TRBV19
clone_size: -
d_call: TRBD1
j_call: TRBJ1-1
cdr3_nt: TGTGCCAGTAGTTTAGGACAGGGTCGGCCAATGAACACTGAAGCTTTCTTT
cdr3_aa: CASSLGQGRPMNTEAFF

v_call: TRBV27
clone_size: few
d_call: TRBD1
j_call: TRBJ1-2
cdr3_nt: TGTGCCAGCAGTCCAAGACAGGGAGAGGGGTCTGGCTACACCTTC
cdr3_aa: CASSPRQGEGSGYTF

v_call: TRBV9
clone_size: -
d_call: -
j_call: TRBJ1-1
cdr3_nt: TGTGCCAGCAGCTCCCGTGGACAGTTCGCGGCTTTCTTT
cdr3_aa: CASSSRGQFAAFF

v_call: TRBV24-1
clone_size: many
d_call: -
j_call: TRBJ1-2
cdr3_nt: TGTGCCACCAGTGATTTGCAAGCACAGGGTCACGGCTACACCTTC
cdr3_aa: CATSDLQAQGHGYTF

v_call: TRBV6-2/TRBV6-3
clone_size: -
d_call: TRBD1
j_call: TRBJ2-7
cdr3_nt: TGTGCCAGCAGCGGGACAGGGGGGTTCTTAACCACTTCCTACGAGCAGTACTTC
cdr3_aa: CASSGTGGFLTTSYEQYF

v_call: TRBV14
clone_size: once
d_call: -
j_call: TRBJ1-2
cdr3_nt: TGTGCCAGCAGCCAAGTGAGTTCCTACTATGGCTACACCTTC
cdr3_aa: CASSQVSSYYGYTF

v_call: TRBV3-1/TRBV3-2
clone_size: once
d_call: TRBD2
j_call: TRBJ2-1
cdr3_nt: TGTGCCAGCAGCCAGAATAGCGGGGGGGCCCTCGGTGAGCAGTTCTTC
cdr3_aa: CASSQNSGGALGEQFF

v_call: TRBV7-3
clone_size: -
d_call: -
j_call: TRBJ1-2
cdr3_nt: TGTGCCAGCAGCTTATCTCAGGGCTATGGCTACACCTTC
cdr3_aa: CASSLSQGYGYTF

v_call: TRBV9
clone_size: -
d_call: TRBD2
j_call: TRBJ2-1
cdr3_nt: TGTGCCAGCAGCGTAAGAGGCGGGAGTCCCTACAATGAGCAGTTCTTC
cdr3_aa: CASSVRGGSPYNEQFF

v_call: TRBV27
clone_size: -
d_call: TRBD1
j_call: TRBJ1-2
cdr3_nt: TGTGCCAGCAGTTTCATGCAGGGGGCAGGGTATAGTGATGGCTACACCTTC
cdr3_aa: CASSFMQGAGYSDGYTF

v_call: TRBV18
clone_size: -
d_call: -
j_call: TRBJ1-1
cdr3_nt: TGTGCCAGCGTACCAGGTCGGGGATTTTACACTGAAGCTTTCTTT
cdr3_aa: CASVPGRGFYTEAFF

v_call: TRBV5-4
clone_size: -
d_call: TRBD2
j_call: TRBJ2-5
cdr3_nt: TGTGCCATCCCTAGCGGGACCCGAGGGAAGACCCAGTACTTC
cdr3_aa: CAIPSGTRGKTQYF

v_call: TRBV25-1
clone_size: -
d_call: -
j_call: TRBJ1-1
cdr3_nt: TGTGCCAGCAGTCAGAGATACAGGGACACTGAAGCTTTCTTT
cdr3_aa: CASSQRYRDTEAFF

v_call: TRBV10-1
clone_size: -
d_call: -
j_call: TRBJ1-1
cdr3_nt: TGCGCCAGCAGTGCCGCCCGGGTAAACACTGAAGCTTTCTTT
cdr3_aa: CASSAARVNTEAFF

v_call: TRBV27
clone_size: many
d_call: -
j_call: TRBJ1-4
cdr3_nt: TGTGCCAGGGGGGGGGTTGGTGAAAAACTGTTTTTT
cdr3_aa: CARGGVGEKLFF

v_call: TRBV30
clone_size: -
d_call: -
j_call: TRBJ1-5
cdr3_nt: TGTGCCTGGAGTGGGGGGGGAGGTCAGCCCCAGCATTTT
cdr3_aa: CAWSGGGGQPQHF

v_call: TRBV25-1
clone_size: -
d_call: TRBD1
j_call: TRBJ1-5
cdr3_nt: TGTGCCAGCAGTGCCTCAGGGGGCAGTCAGCCCCAGCATTTT
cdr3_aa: CASSASGGSQPQHF

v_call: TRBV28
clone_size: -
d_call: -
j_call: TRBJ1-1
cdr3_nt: TGTGCCAGCACCCCTAGGGGCACTGAAGCTTTCTTT
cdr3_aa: CASTPRGTEAFF

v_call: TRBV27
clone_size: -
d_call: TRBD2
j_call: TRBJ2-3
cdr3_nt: TGTGCCAGCAGTTCCGGACTAGCGGGCAATTTTGATACGCAGTATTTT
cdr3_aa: CASSSGLAGNFDTQYF

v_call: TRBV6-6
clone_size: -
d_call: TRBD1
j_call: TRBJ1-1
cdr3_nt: TGTGCCAGCAGCCGACAGGGCGGCACTGAAGCTTTCTTT
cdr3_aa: CASSRQGGTEAFF

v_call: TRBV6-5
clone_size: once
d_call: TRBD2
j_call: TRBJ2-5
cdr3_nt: TGTGCCAGCAGTTACTCCGGGACTAGCGGGGAAGAGACCCAGTACTTC
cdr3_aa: CASSYSGTSGEETQYF

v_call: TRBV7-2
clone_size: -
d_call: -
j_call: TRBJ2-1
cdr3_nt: TGTGCCAGCAGAGAAAATCCGGGGTACAATGAGCAGTTCTTC
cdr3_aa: CASRENPGYNEQFF

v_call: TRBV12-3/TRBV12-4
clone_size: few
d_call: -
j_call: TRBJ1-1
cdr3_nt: TGTGCCAGCAGTCCGTCAGGGTACACTGAAGCTTTCTTT
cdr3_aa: CASSPSGYTEAFF

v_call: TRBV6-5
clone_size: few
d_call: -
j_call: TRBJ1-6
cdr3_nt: TGTGCCAGCCGGGGGGTGGCTAATAATTCACCCCTCCACTTT
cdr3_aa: CASRGVANNSPLHF

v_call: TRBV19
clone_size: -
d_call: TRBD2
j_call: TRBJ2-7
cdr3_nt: TGTGCCAGTAGTACACCGGGACTAGCCTACGAGCAGTACTTC
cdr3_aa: CASSTPGLAYEQYF

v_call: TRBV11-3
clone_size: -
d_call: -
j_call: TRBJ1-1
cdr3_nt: TGTGCCAGCAGCTTAGACAGGGGCACTGAAGCTTTCTTT
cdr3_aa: CASSLDRGTEAFF

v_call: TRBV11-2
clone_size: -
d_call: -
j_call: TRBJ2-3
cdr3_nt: TGTGCCAGCAGCTCCCAGACTGGATACACAGATACGCAGTATTTT
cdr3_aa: CASSSQTGYTDTQYF

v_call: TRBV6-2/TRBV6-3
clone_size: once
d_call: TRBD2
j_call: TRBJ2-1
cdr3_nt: TGTGCCAGCAGTTACTCAGGAGCTAGCGGGGTCTACAATGAGCAGTTCTTC
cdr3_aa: CASSYSGASGVYNEQFF

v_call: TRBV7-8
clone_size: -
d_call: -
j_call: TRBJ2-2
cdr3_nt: TGTGCCAGCAGCTTAGCTTCGGCGGTGAACACCGGGGAGCTGTTTTTT
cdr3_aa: CASSLASAVNTGELFF

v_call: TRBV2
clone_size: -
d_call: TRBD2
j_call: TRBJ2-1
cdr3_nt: TGTGCCAGCAGGATAGGACTAGCCGACTACAATGAGCAGTTCTTC
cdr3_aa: CASRIGLADYNEQFF

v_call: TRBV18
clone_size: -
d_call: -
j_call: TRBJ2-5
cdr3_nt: TGTGCCAGCTCACGTACGGGGGACAGTCAAGAGACCCAGTACTTC
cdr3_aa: CASSRTGDSQETQYF

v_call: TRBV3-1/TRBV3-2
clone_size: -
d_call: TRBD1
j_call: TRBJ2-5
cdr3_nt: TGTGCCAGCAGCCTAACCGGACAGGGGGCTAGCGGGCTAGCAGAGACCCAGTACTTC
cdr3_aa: CASSLTGQGASGLAETQYF

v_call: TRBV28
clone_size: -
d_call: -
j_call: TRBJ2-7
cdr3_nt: TGTGCCAGCAGTTTAAATAGAGTTTGGTACTTC
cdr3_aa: CASSLNRVWYF

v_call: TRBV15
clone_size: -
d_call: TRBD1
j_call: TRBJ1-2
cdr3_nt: TGTGCCACCAGCAGCATCCGACAGGGGAACTATGGCTACACCTTC
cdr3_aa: CATSSIRQGNYGYTF

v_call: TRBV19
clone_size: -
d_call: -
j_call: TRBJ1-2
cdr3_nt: TGTGCCAGTAGTATAGGTAACCTGGCTCGCGGTGGCTACACCTTC
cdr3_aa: CASSIGNLARGGYTF

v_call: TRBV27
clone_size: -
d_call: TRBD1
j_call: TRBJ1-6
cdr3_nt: TGTGCCAGCAGTGTCCAGGACAGGGGGAATTCACCCCTCCACTTT
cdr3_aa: CASSVQDRGNSPLHF

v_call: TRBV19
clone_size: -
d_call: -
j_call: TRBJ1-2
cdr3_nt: TGTGCCAGTAGCAACCCGGGACAAAATAACTATGGCTACACCTTC
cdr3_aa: CASSNPGQNNYGYTF